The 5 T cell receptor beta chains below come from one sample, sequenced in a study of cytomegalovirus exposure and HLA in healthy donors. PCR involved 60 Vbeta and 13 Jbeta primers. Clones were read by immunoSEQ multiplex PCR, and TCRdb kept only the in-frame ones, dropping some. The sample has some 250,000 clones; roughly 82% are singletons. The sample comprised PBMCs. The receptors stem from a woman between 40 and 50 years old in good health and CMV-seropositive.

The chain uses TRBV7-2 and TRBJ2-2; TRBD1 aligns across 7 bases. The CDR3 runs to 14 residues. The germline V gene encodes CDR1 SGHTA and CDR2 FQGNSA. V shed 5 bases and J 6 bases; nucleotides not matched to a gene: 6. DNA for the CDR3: TGTGCCAGCAGCCCTACAGGGGCCCCCGGGGAGCTGTTTTTT. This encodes CASSPTGAPGELFF.

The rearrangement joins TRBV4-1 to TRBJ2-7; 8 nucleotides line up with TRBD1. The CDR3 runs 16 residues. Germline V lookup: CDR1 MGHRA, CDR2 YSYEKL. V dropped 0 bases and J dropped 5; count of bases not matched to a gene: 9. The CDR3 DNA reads TGCGCCAGCAGCCAAGATCAGGACAGGGAATGGAACGAGCAGTACTTC. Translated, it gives CASSQDQDREWNEQYF.

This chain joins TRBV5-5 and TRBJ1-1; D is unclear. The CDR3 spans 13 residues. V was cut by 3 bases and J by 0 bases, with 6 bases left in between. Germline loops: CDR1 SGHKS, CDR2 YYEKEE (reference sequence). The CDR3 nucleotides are TGTGCCAGCAGCTGGCAGATGAACACTGAAGCTTTCTTT. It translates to CASSWQMNTEAFF.

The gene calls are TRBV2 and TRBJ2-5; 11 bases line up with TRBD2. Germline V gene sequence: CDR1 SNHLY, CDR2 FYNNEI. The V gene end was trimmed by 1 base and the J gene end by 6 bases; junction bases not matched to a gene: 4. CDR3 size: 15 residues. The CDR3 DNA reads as TGTGCCAGCAGTGAAGAGGGACTAGCGGCTCAGACCCAGTACTTC. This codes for CASSEEGLAAQTQYF.

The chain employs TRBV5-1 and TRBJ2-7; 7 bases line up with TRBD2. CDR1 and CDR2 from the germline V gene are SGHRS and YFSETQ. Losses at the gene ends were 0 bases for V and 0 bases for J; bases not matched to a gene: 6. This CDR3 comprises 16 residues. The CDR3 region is CASSLGEGLSSYEQYF. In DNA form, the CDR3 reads TGCGCCAGCAGCTTGGGGGAGGGTCTTAGCTCCTACGAGCAGTACTTC. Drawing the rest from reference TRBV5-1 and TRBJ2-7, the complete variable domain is KAGVTQTPRYLIKTRGQQVTLSCSPISGHRSVSWYQQTPGQGLQFLFEYFSETQRNKGNFPGRFSGRQFSNSRSEMNVSTLELGDSALYLCASSLGEGLSSYEQYFGPGTRLTVT.